This entry features one T cell receptor beta chain sequence. Its specific antigen is unknown. The sample holds no much larger clone one base away, and base qualities are not on file. TCR CDR3 regions were amplified from genomic DNA by multiplex PCR using the deep immunoSEQ assay. For each cell subset, the extracted genomic DNA was distributed evenly across all wells of several immunoSEQ 96-well plates, and each plate served as one replicate. For sorted subsets, around 200 ng genomic DNA, equal to 25,000 to 35,000 T cell genomes, was loaded into each replicate PCR. Purified libraries were measured with a Qubit 3.0 fluorometer, size-checked on a Bioanalyzer 2100, and measured again with the KAPA Library Quantification kit. Every immunoSEQ 96-well plate was sequenced on a separate single-read 150-cycle Illumina NextSeq 550 flow cell. Per the source publication's procedure: Because the immunoSEQ output held only junctional sequences and lacked quality scores, the filtering could not match the filtering applied to full-length reads. Sequences were annotated with PyIR, a Python wrapper for IgBLAST v1.9, using IMGT germline references to assign V/J genes and CDR3. Reads with weak V/J assignments (E-value above 1e-6), missing CDR3, stop codons, out-of-frame junctions, or ambiguous translated residues were removed. V3J clonotypes were defined as sequences sharing an identical inferred V gene, J gene, and CDR3 amino acid sequence. Percentage overlap between repertoires was calculated by dividing the number of shared unique clonotypes by the size of the smaller repertoire. Richness of each repertoire was evaluated using RTK rarefaction, the Chao1 estimator, and Recon v2.1 estimates of unobserved clonotypes. Generation probabilities were computed with OLGA for all TCRbeta clonotypes obtained by the gDNA method from a handful of donors. TCRdb stores this immuneACCESS table with in-frame sequences only. Part of the clones is absent; in the studies checked, under half of the shortfall reflects unresolved V genes, and no reason is known for the rest. The D gene and trimming were derived from the DNA, and the V and J assignments and clone size from that table. The sample data list around 1,900,000 clones, and 80% to 95% of these were observed just once. Over 1.5% of the sample is in the top ten clones.

For the CD8 naive samples, CD45RO-negative cells were positively selected for CCR7, yielding a CD45RA+CCR7+ population from which TemRA cells were excluded. Healthy HIV-negative adults with no recently reported acute infections or vaccinations were included as donors. Every donor was a Caucasian adult living in Nashville, Tennessee, USA. After blood collection by leukapheresis, PBMCs were isolated using Ficoll-Histopaque density gradient centrifugation and then cryopreserved in the vapor phase of liquid nitrogen. Analytical flow cytometry was used to check the purity and quantity of every magnetically sorted T cell population. Each sorted fraction had its genomic DNA isolated and then quantified by UV absorbance on a Nanodrop 2000c. This sample stems from a study of shared clonotypes between healthy human individuals (dated by TCRdb to about 2020). Regarding the research as a whole: The cohort comprised a couple of women and a few men aged 18 to 49 years. For each donor, three plates each were used for CD4 naive and CD4 memory, two plates were used for CD8 naive, and one plate was used for CD8 memory. Blood TCR repertoires of five healthy adults were deeply sequenced to estimate repertoire size and the extent of clonotype sharing between individuals. Between about 0.94 and 8.9 billion PBMCs per donor were obtained by leukapheresis. To increase sequencing depth and limit assay-specific biases, TCR repertoire library preparation and sequencing were carried out by different laboratories using diverse techniques.

The CDR3 runs 15 amino acids, cysteine and phenylalanine included. Only the CDR3 part of the read is kept: 45 bases, read in frame from the first base. Taken from the germline V gene, the CDR1 and CDR2 loops are SQVTM and ANQGSEA. At the junction V is shortened by 6 bases and J by 3 bases, with 21 bases in between. Study-wide findings and limitations: Sharing across a few donors was observed for about 5% of naive CD4, around 3.5% of naive CD8, about 2.5% of memory CD4, and less than 0.45% of memory CD8 clonotypes. Only blood was sampled, and tissue TCR repertoires likely differ from those in blood. Even with the large sequencing depth, rarefaction of the sorted-subset datasets indicated that sequencing was incomplete. Estimated clonotype richness was generally larger for naive than for memory subsets. Because the study included only a small number of donors, the genetic and exposure-history diversity represented was limited. Compared with non-shared clonotypes, the clonotypes found in all four sorted-subset donors had higher generation probabilities. Pairwise subsampling led to the expectation that sequencing depth would affect the degree of clonotype sharing among donors.

The sequenced sample was naive CD8+ T cells from PBMCs. In light of the paper, this sample's cell subset or site label describes: CD45RA+CCR7+. The chain was built from TRBV29-1 and TRBJ2-7, and TRBD1 may be the D gene, going by 6 matching bases. The TCR comes from a man younger than 35 in good health. Some clones in this sample may be carry-over from other donors' samples. CDR3 sequence: CSVSGTSGAFYEQYF. The DNA is TGCAGCGTCTCCGGTACCTCAGGGGCCTTCTACGAGCAGTACTTC.